The TCR beta chain described here comes from a study of blood T cell repertoires in COVID-19. V lost 6 bases and J lost 6, with 20 bases in between. Germline V gene lookup returns CDR1 MDHEN and CDR2 SYDVKM. The length of the CDR3 is 15 residues. The table came from immunoSEQ multiplex PCR; TCRdb's copy has only in-frame clones and leaves some out. Of approximately 120,000 clones listed, roughly 79% were seen once; the top ten hold 20%. This rearrangement joins TRBV28 to TRBJ1-2; a weak D match, TRBD1 (5 bases). This TCR was recovered from a man at least 80 years old with acute or convalescent COVID-19. Material for sequencing was peripheral blood. CDR3 bases: TGTGCCAGCAGAACCTTCTCTGCCCCGACAGATGGCTACACCTTC. It yields the protein CASRTFSAPTDGYTF.